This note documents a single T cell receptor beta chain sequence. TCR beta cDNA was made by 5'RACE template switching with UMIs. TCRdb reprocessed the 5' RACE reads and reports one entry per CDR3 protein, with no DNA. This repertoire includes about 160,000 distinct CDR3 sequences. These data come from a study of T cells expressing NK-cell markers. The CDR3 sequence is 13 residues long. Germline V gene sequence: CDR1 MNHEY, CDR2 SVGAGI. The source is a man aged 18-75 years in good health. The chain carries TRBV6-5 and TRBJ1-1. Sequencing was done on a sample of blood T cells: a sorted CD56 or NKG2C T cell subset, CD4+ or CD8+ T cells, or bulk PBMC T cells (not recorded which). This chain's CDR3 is CASRSGVNTEAFF.